This T cell receptor beta chain was sequenced for a study of neoadjuvant anti-PD-1 for oral cavity cancer. Study-level background: Patients mostly received three to four biweekly nivolumab doses at 3 mg/kg before surgery.

Assay: immunoSEQ multiplex PCR; the TCRdb copy retains only in-frame clones and omits some. The sample lists roughly 60,000 clones, approximately 80% seen once, with just over 2.5% in the top ten. There are 15 residues in the CDR3. Germline V gene data show CDR1 as MDHEN and CDR2 as SYDVKM. Between the trimmed V and J ends, which lost 5 bases and 5 bases, there was a span of 16 bases. Patients were newly diagnosed with stage II-IVA oral cavity squamous cell carcinoma without prior systemic or radiation treatment. PBMCs were not maintained or expanded in culture before analysis. This clone has a handful of counts.

The source was PBMCs, collected before nivolumab (anti-PD-1) treatment. This TCR was recovered from a person aged 35-79 years with oral cavity squamous cell carcinoma. This chain uses TRBV28 with TRBJ2-1; D gene ambiguous. CDR3 amino acids: CASSDPYLAHNEQFF. The CDR3 DNA reads as TGTGCCAGCAGTGACCCCTACCTGGCCCACAATGAGCAGTTCTTC. Drawing the rest from reference TRBV28 and TRBJ2-1, the complete variable domain is DVKVTQSSRYLVKRTGEKVFLECVQDMDHENMFWYRQDPGLGLRLIYFSYDVKMKEKGDIPEGYSVSREKKERFSLILESASTNQTSMYLCASSDPYLAHNEQFFGPGTRLTVL.